The following is a T cell receptor beta chain sequence with its context. Its antigen is not known. For sequencing, patients were chosen who had shown expansion of CD8+CD57+ cells by flow cytometry. The patients all had a severe acquired aplastic anemia diagnosis. The blood sampling took place in patients who had so far received no therapy. Both TCR beta VDJ combination and CDR3 sequence profiling were carried out. Genomic DNA was the template for this profiling. In TCRdb, the reads were re-called with MiXCR into one record per CDR3 protein. The data contain 160,000 or so distinct CDR3 sequences, roughly 43% of them singletons. The record originates from a study of CD8+CD57+ T cells in acquired aplastic anemia. General study points: CD8+ Simpson's diversity did not differ significantly between patients and controls. Patients and controls had in common twenty-nine CD8+ CDR3 sequences.

CDR1 SNHLY and CDR2 FYNNEI come from the germline V gene. Trimming pared 8 bases from V and 0 bases from J, leaving 20 bases between. The CDR3 length is 16 residues. The genes are TRBV2 and TRBJ2-7; D may be TRBD1 (6 bases). This clonotype originated in a human donor with aplastic anemia. Sequencing was carried out using sorted CD4+, CD8+, or CD8+CD57+ T cells (not recorded which) from PBMCs. Here the CDR3 DNA reads TGTGCCAGCTCACTTGGACAGCTAGCAATCTCCTACGAGCAGTACTTC. Residues: CASSLGQLAISYEQYF.